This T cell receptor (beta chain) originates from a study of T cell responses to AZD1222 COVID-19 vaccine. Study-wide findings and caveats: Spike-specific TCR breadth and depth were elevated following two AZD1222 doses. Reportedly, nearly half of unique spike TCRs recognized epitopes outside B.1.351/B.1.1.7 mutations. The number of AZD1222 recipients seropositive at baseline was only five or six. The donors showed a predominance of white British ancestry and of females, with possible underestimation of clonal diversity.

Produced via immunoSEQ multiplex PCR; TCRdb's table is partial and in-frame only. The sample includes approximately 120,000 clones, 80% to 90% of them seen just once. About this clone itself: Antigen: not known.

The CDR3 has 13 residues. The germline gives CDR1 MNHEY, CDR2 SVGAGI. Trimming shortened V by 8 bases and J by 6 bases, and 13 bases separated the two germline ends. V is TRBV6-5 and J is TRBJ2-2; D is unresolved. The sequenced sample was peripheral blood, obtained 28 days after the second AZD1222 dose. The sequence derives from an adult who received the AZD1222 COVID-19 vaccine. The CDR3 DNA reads TGTGCCAGCCGCCCACAAGGATCCGGGGAGCTGTTTTTT. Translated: CASRPQGSGELFF.